The TCR beta chain described here comes from a study of Ad26.COV2.S vaccination and SARS-CoV-2 variants. Study context: Donor allocation was to the COV1001 Ad26.COV2.S trial arm.

This CDR3 region has 15 residues. Germline V gene data show CDR1 as LNHDA and CDR2 as SQIVND (reference sequence). Trimming at V came to 8 bases and at J to 5 bases, leaving 11 bases not matched to a gene. TCRdb keeps only in-frame clones here, not all; method: immunoSEQ multiplex PCR. The table has roughly 300,000 clones, around 89% seen once. Stated treatment: approximately 18 received Ad26.COV2.S at low or high dose, single or two shots; about 5 received placebo; per-sample allocation not given. Samples analyzed were those drawn on day 63 after the first vaccine or placebo injection. A Boston donor was an adult aged 18-55 years.

This material consisted of peripheral blood, taken in a trial of Ad26.COV2.S vaccine versus placebo. The chain combines TRBV19 with TRBJ1-2, with TRBD1 identical over 10 bases. The source is a person between 18 and 59 years old who received the Ad26.COV2.S COVID-19 vaccine or a placebo. This CDR3 reads CASGLGTGEPYGYTF. As DNA, the CDR3 is TGTGCCAGTGGCCTCGGGACAGGGGAACCTTATGGCTACACCTTC.